This T cell receptor beta chain was captured by sequencing in a study of blood T cell repertoires in COVID-19. Turning to the study itself: Nucleic acid was either cDNA or gDNA, and it came from T cells, B-cell-depleted T cells, or PBMCs.

In the authors' methods: Amplification from reference gene primers served as the basis for estimated nucleated cell counts. The data were produced by immunoSEQ multiplex PCR, yet TCRdb's version contains in-frame clones alone and is incomplete. V and J calls and clone size are as listed in that table; D and trimming were resolved from the DNA. The data hold 250,000 to 300,000 clones, with about 86% observed a single time. During active infection, Seattle patients enrolled and were then monitored through disease. This clonotype was sampled from a woman aged 25 to 39 with COVID-19, enrolled during active disease. Sequencing input: peripheral blood.

CDR3 coding DNA: TGTGCCAGCAGTTTATTAACAACCGGGGAGCTGTTTTTT. It codes for CASSLLTTGELFF. The genes are TRBV27 and TRBJ2-2, with D hard to call. Germline V lookup: CDR1 MNHEY, CDR2 SMNVEV (reference sequence). This CDR3 is built from 13 residues. Trimming cost V 1 base and J 5 bases, with 5 bases left between them.